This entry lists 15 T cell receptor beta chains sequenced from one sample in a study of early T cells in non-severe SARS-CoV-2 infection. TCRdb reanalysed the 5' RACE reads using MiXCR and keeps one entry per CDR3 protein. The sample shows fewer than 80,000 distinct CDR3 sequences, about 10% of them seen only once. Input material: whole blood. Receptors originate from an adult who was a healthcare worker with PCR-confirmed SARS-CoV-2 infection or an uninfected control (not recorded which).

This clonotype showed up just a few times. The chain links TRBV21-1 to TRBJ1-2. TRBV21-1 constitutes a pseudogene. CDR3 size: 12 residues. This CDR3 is CASRNRDYGYTF. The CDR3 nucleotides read TGTGCCAGCAGGAACAGAGACTATGGCTACACCTTC.

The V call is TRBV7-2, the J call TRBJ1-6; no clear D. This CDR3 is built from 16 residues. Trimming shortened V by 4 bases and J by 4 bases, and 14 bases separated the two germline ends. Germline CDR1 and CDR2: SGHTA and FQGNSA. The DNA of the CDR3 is TGTGCCAGCAGCTCAAGCCTGACCGAGTATAATTCACCCCTCCACTTT. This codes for CASSSSLTEYNSPLHF.

DNA for the CDR3: TGTGCCAGCAGCCAAGATCTGGGTTCGGGGGCTTTCTTT. This codes for CASSQDLGSGAFF. This chain connects TRBV4-2 to TRBJ1-1; D remains ambiguous. CDR1 and CDR2 (germline): LGHNA, YNFKEQ. V shed 0 bases and J shed 11 bases, with 13 bases lying between them. The CDR3 is made up of 13 amino acids.

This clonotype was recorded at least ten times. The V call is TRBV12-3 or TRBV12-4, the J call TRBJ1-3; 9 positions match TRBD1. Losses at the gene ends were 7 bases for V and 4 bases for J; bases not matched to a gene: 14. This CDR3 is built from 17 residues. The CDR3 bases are TGTGCCAGCATCCCCGGTCCGGGACAGGGCCCCGGAAACACCATATATTTT. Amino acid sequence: CASIPGPGQGPGNTIYF.

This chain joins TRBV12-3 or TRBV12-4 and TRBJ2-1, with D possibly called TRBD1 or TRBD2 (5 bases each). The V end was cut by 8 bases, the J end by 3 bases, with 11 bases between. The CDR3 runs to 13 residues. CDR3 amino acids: CASSMGVYNEQFF. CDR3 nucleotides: TGTGCCAGCTCGATGGGGGTCTACAATGAGCAGTTCTTC.

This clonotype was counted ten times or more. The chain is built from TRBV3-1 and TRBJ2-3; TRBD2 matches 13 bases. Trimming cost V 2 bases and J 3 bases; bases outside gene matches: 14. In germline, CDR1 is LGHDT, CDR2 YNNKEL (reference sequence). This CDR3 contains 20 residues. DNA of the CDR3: TGTGCCAGCAGCCAACGCAGGAGACCGACTAGCGGGGGGAGGACAGATACGCAGTATTTT. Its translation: CASSQRRRPTSGGRTDTQYF.

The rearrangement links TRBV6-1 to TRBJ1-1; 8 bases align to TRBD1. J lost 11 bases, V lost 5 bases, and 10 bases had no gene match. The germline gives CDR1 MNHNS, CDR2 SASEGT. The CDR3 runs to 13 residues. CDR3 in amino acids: CASSPGQELEAFF. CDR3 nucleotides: TGTGCCAGCAGTCCGGGACAGGAGTTGGAGGCTTTCTTT.

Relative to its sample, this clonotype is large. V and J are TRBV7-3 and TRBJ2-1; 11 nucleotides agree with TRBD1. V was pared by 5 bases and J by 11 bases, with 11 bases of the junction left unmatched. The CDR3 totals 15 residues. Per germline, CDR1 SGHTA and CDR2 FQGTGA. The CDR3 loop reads CASSLQGQGDEKQFF. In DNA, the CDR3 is TGTGCCAGCAGCCTACAGGGACAGGGGGATGAAAAGCAGTTCTTC.

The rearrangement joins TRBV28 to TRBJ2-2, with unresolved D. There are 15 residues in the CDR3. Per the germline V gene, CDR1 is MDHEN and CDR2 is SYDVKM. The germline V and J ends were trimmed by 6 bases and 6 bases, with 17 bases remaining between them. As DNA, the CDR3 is TGTGCCAGCAGCACAGCGCACCTCCGTGCCGGGGAGCTGTTTTTT. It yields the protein CASSTAHLRAGELFF.

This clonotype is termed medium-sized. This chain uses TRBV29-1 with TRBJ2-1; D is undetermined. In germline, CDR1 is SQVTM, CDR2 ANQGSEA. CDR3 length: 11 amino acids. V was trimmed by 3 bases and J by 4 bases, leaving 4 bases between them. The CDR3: CSVDGYNEQFF. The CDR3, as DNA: TGCAGCGTTGACGGTTACAATGAGCAGTTCTTC.

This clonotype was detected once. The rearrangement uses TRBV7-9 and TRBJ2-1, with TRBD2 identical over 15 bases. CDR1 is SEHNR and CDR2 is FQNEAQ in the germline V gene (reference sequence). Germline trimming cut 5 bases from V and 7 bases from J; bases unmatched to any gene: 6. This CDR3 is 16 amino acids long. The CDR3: CASSPFGLAGGNEQFF. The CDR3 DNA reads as TGTGCCAGCAGCCCCTTTGGACTAGCGGGGGGGAATGAGCAGTTCTTC. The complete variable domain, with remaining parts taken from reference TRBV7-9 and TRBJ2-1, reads DTGVSQNPRHKITKRGQNVTFRCDPISEHNRLYWYRQTLGQGPEFLTYFQNEAQLEKSRLLSDRFSAERPKGSFSTLEIQRTEQGDSAMYLCASSPFGLAGGNEQFFGPGTRLTVL.

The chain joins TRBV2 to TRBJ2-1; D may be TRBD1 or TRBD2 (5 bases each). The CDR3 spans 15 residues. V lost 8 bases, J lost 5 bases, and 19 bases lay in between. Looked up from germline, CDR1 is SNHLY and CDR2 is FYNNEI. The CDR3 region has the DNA TGTGCCAGCGGGGGTGGTATGGGGCATCACAATGAGCAGTTCTTC. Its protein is CASGGGMGHHNEQFF.

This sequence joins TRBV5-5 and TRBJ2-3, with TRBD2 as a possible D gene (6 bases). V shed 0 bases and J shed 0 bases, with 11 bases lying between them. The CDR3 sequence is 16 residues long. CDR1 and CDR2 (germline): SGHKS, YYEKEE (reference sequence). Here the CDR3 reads CASSLEGGTSTDTQYF. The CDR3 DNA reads TGTGCCAGCAGCTTGGAGGGCGGGACTAGCACAGATACGCAGTATTTT.

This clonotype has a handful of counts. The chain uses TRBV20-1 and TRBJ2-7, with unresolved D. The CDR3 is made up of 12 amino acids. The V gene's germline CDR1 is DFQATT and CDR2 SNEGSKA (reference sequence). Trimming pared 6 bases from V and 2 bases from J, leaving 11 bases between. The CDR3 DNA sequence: TGCAGTGCCCTAGGACGGACCTACGAGCAGTACTTC. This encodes CSALGRTYEQYF.

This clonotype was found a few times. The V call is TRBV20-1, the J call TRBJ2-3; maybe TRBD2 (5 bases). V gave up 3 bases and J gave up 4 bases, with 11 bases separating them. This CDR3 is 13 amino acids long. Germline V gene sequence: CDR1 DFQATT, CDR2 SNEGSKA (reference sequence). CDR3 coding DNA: TGCAGTGCTAGTCTCCCGGGGTCAGATACGCAGTATTTT. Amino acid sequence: CSASLPGSDTQYF.